The table lists the clone carrying this T cell receptor (beta chain) with a count of one. Germline CDR1 reads SGHAT; CDR2 reads FQNNGV. The V and J ends lost 0 bases and 1 base respectively, with 8 bases between them. The CDR3 runs 15 residues. The data were taken from a study of shared clonotypes between healthy human individuals. TCRdb's copy holds only in-frame clones and misses some; the assay was immunoSEQ multiplex PCR. The repertoire consists of around 2.3 million clones, with approximately 96% occurring once and the leading ten covering approximately 0.13%. The J gene is TRBJ2-3, the V gene TRBV11-2, with D uncertain. The sample consisted of naive CD4+ T cells sorted from blood. As to subset: CD45RA+ positively selected. The sequence came from a man aged 18 to 30 in good health. The CDR3 sequence: CASSLENIGTDTQYF. The DNA for the CDR3 is TGTGCCAGCAGCTTAGAAAACATCGGCACAGATACGCAGTATTTT.